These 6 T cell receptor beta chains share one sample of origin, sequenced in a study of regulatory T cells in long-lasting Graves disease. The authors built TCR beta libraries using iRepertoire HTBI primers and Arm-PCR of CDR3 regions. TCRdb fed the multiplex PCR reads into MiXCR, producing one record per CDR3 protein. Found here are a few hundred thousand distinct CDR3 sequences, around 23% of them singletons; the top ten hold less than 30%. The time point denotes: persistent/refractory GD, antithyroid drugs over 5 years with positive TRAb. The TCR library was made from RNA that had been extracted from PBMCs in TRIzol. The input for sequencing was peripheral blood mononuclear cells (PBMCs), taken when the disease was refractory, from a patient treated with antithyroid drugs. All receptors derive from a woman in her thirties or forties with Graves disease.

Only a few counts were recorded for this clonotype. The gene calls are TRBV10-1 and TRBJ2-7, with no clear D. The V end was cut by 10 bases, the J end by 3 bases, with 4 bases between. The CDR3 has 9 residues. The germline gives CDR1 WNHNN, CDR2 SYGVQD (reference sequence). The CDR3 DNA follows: TGCGCCATGATCTACGAGCAGTACTTC. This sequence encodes CAMIYEQYF.

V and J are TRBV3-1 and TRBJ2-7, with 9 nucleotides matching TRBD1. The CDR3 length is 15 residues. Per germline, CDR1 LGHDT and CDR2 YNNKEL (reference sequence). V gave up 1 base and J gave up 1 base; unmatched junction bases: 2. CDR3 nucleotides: TGTGCCAGCAGCCAAGTACAGGGGGCTTCCTACGAGCAGTACTTC. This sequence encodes CASSQVQGASYEQYF.

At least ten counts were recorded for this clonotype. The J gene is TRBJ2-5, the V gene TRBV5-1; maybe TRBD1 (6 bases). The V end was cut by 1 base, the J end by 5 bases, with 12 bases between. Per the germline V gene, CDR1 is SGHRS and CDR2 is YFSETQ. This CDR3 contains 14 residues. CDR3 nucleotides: TGCGCCAGCAGCTTGAGTGGGGGCCGGGAGACCCAGTACTTC. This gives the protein CASSLSGGRETQYF.

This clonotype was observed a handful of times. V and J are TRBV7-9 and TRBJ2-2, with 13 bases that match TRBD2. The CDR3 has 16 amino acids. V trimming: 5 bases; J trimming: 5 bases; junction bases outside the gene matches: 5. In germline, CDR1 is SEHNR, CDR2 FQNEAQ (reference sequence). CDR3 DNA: TGTGCCAGCAGCAAAGGGACTAGCGGGAAGACCGGGGAGCTGTTTTTT. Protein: CASSKGTSGKTGELFF.

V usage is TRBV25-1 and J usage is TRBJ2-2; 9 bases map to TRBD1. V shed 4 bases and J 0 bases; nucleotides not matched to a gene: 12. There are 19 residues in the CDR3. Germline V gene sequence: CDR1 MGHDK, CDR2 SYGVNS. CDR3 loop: CASSARPGTGIANTGELFF. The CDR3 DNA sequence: TGTGCCAGCAGTGCCCGACCCGGGACAGGGATAGCGAACACCGGGGAGCTGTTTTTT.

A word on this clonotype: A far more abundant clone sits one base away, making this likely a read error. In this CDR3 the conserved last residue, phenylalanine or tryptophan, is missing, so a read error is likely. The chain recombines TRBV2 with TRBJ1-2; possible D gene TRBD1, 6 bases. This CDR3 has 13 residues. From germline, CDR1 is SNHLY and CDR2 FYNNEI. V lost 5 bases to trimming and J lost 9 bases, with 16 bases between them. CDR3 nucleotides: TGTGCCAGCAGTTTGGTTCAACAGGGAAGCTACACCCTC. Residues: CASSLVQQGSYTL.